This paragraph reports one T cell receptor (beta chain). Clones were sequenced by immunoSEQ multiplex PCR, and TCRdb holds only the in-frame ones, with some missing. Seen here are 50,000 or so clones, around 94% observed once, and the top ten hold 7.8%. The sample originates from a study of cytomegalovirus exposure and HLA in healthy donors. V lost 1 base, J lost 1 base, and 7 bases lay in between. This CDR3 comprises 15 residues. The germline V gene encodes CDR1 SGHNT and CDR2 YENEEA. This receptor was taken from a woman younger than 35 in good health and CMV-seropositive. What was sequenced was PBMCs. This chain joins TRBV11-3 and TRBJ2-2; D ambiguous. DNA of the CDR3: TGTGCCAGCAGCTTAGGTGCGGAGAACACCGGGGAGCTGTTTTTT. It is translated as CASSLGAENTGELFF.